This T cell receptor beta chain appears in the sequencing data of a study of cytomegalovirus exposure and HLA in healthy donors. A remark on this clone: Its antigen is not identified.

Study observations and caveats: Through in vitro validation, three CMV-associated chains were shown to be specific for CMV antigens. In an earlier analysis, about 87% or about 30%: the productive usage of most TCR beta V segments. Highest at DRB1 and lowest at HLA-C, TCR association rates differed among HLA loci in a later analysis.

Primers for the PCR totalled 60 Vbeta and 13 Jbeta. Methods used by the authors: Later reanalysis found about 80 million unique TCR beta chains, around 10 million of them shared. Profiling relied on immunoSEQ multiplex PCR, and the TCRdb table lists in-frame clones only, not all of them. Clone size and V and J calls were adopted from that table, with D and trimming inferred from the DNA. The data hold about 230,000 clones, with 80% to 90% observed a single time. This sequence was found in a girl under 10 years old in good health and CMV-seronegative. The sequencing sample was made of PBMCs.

The CDR3 loop is CASSLAGPSSYEQYF. The CDR3 DNA follows: TGTGCCAGCTCACTTGCCGGGCCTAGCAGTTACGAGCAGTACTTC. The chain employs TRBV18 and TRBJ2-7; possible D gene TRBD2, 5 bases. V lost 4 bases and J lost 4, with 17 bases in between. The germline CDR1 and CDR2 sequences are KGHSH and LQKENI. The CDR3 contains 15 residues.